The clone carrying this TCR beta chain came up a few times. Its target is not known. These data are taken from a study of T cell repertoires in cytomegalovirus infection. Whole-study results and caveats: The study found HLA-C-restricted CMV-specific TCR beta clonotypes dominating the ex vivo response.

TCRdb used MiXCR to reprocess the reads, holding one entry per CDR3 protein. The table includes approximately 750,000 distinct CDR3 sequences, 35% to 40% detected once. With V trimmed by 5 bases and J by 2 bases, 11 bases remained unmatched. Germline V gene data show CDR1 as SGHAT and CDR2 as FQNNGV. This CDR3 comprises 17 residues. Sequenced input: PBMCs. The TCR comes from a human donor in good health (CMV status not recorded). Some clones in this sample may be carry-over from other donors' samples. The genes are TRBV11-2 and TRBJ2-1, with TRBD2 identical over 8 bases. The CDR3 DNA follows: TGTGCCAGCAGCCCCAAGGGCGGGGGGTATACCTACAATGAGCAGTTCTTC. Translation: CASSPKGGGYTYNEQFF.